The clone carrying this T cell receptor beta chain was counted a few times. The antigen is not known. The data derive from a study of T cell responses to AZD1222 COVID-19 vaccine. The V and J ends lost 3 bases and 4 bases respectively, with 21 bases between them. The V gene's germline CDR1 is GTSNPN and CDR2 SVGIG (reference sequence). CDR3 length: 16 amino acids. Using immunoSEQ multiplex PCR, the repertoire was profiled, and TCRdb retains in-frame clones only, with some absent. The data hold about 42,000 clones, with roughly 83% observed a single time. Study-level results: Reportedly, nearly half the spike-specific TCRs target unmutated variant regions. All repertoire sampling was performed exclusively after the peak T cell response.

This TCR came from an adult who received the AZD1222 COVID-19 vaccine. The specimen comprised peripheral blood, sampled 28 days after the second AZD1222 dose. The chain carries TRBV30 and TRBJ1-2; perhaps TRBD1 as D (5 bases). Here the CDR3 reads CAWSPGDSGDRYGYTF. The DNA of the CDR3 is TGTGCCTGGAGCCCCGGAGATTCGGGGGACCGCTATGGCTACACCTTC. The complete variable domain, with remaining parts taken from reference TRBV30 and TRBJ1-2, reads SQTIHQWPATLVQPVGSPLSLECTVEGTSNPNLYWYRQAAGRGLQLLFYSVGIGQISSEVPQNLSASRPQDRQFILSSKKLLLSDSGFYLCAWSPGDSGDRYGYTFGSGTRLTVV.